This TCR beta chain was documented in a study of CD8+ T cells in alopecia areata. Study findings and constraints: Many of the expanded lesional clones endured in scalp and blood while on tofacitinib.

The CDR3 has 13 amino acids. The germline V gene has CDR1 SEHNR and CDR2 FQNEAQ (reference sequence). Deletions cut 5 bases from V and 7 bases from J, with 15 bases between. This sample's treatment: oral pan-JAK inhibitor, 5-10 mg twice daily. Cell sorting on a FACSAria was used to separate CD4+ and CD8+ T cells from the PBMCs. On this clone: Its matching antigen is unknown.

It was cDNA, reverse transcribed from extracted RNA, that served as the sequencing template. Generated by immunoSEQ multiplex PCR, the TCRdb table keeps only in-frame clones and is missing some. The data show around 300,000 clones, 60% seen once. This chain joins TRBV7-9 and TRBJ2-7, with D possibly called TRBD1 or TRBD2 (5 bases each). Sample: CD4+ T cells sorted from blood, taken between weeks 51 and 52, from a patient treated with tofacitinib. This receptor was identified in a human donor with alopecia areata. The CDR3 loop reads CASSKFEGLEQYF. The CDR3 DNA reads TGTGCCAGCAGCAAATTTGAGGGGTTGGAGCAGTACTTC.